The clone carrying this T cell receptor (beta chain) was recorded a few times. Its cognate antigen is unknown. These data originate in a study of spatial heterogeneity in lung cancer. Study-level results: Whereas they appeared in blood less at follow-up, ubiquitous expanded tumor TCRs appeared there more at resection.

A single record per CDR3 protein comes from TCRdb applying MiXCR to the 5' RACE reads. The repertoire holds about 92,000 distinct CDR3 sequences, with about 12% as singletons. Time point defined: sample taken at primary tumor resection. Trimming removed 4 bases from V and 9 bases from J; junction bases left unmatched: 4. Germline CDR1 and CDR2: MNHEY and SVGAGI. The CDR3 has 14 amino acids. The chain has TRBV6-5 and TRBJ1-6; TRBD1 matches at 9 bases. The specimen comprised PBMCs, sampled at surgery. The clonotype comes from a male donor with early-stage non-small cell lung cancer. The CDR3 spells CASSSTGGGSPLHF. CDR3 nucleotide sequence: TGTGCCAGCAGTTCGACAGGGGGAGGTTCACCCCTCCACTTT.